A single sample gave rise to the 15 T cell receptor beta chains below, sequenced in a study of CXCR3 chemokines and chemotherapy response in bladder cancer. MiXCR, applied by TCRdb to the PCR reads, yields one record per CDR3 protein. The table has approximately 13,000 distinct CDR3 sequences, approximately 13% seen once. Collection took place from a patient whose treatment included neoadjuvant chemotherapy. These receptors came from a human donor with bladder cancer that did not respond to neoadjuvant chemotherapy.

The chain carries TRBV27 and TRBJ1-1, with a weak D call TRBD1 (5 bases). Germline CDR1 MNHEY, CDR2 SMNVEV (reference sequence). The CDR3 is 17 amino acids. V was cut by 6 bases and J by 0 bases, with 20 bases left in between. The CDR3 loop reads CASSFTRRQKMNTEAFF. Here the CDR3 DNA reads TGTGCCAGCAGCTTTACCCGACGACAGAAAATGAACACTGAAGCTTTCTTT.

This clonotype was picked up many times. The rearrangement links TRBV6-1 to TRBJ1-1, with 7 bases identical to TRBD1. This CDR3 contains 14 residues. The junction had 5 bases not matched to a gene; V was cut back by 3 bases and J by 4 bases. Germline CDR1 and CDR2: MNHNS and SASEGT. For the CDR3, the DNA is TGTGCCAGCAGTGAGAACACAGGGGTCACTGAAGCTTTCTTT. Translated: CASSENTGVTEAFF.

This clonotype was detected many times. The chain recombines TRBV29-1 with TRBJ2-1; D is undetermined. The CDR3 loop spans 11 amino acids. The V gene lost 4 bases and the J gene lost 3 bases, with 4 bases spanning the gap. Germline CDR1 and CDR2: SQVTM and ANQGSEA. The CDR3 loop reads CSVGHYNEQFF. The CDR3 nucleotides read TGCAGCGTTGGCCACTACAATGAGCAGTTCTTC.

This clonotype is medium-sized within its sample. This chain joins TRBV6-2 or TRBV6-3 and TRBJ2-7, with D perhaps TRBD2 (6 bases). This CDR3 region has 14 residues. Germline V CDR1 and CDR2: MNHEY, SVGEGT. V was cut by 6 bases and J by 1 base, with 13 bases left in between. CDR3 DNA sequence: TGTGCCAGCAGCTGGGCGGGATCGTCCTACGAGCAGTACTTC. Translated: CASSWAGSSYEQYF.

This clonotype was seen repeatedly, ten times or more. This chain links TRBV24-1 with TRBJ2-3, with TRBD1 as a possible D gene (6 bases). The CDR3 extends over 14 amino acids. Trimming took 5 bases from V and 0 from J, leaving 8 bases between them. The germline CDR1 and CDR2 sequences are KGHDR and SFDVKD. CDR3 loop: CATSGGQSTDTQYF. The CDR3 DNA sequence: TGTGCCACCAGTGGTGGACAGAGCACAGATACGCAGTATTTT.

This clonotype occurred many times. The genes are TRBV6-2 or TRBV6-3 and TRBJ1-5; D might be TRBD1 (5 bases). The germline CDR1 and CDR2 sequences are MNHEY and SVGEGT. The V end lost 2 bases, the J end lost 16 bases, and 12 bases lay between the germline ends. The CDR3 sequence is 11 residues long. The CDR3 loop is CASSYPGPGHF. Here the CDR3 DNA reads TGTGCCAGCAGTTACCCGGGGCCGGGACATTTT.

The chain joins TRBV27 to TRBJ1-4; tentatively, D is TRBD1 (6 bases). CDR3 size: 14 residues. Trimming stripped 5 bases from V and 7 bases from J, with 14 bases between. CDR1 MNHEY and CDR2 SMNVEV come from the germline V gene (reference sequence). This chain's CDR3 is CASSHGQGSEKLFF. The CDR3 DNA reads TGTGCCAGCAGTCACGGGCAGGGGAGTGAAAAACTGTTTTTT.

This clonotype was counted at least ten times. The V and J genes are TRBV20-1 and TRBJ2-3; 8 bases are shared with TRBD2. This CDR3 contains 15 residues. Germline assignment: CDR1 DFQATT and CDR2 SNEGSKA (reference sequence). V shed 4 bases and J 4 bases; nucleotides not matched to a gene: 10. CDR3 sequence reads: CSATPSRGRPDTQYF. CDR3 DNA sequence: TGCAGTGCTACCCCCTCCCGCGGGAGGCCAGATACGCAGTATTTT.

This clonotype has at least ten counts. The chain carries TRBV27 and TRBJ2-3; D possibly corresponds to TRBD1 (6 bases). The germline V gene has CDR1 MNHEY and CDR2 SMNVEV (reference sequence). V lost 3 bases and J lost 6, with 13 bases in between. This CDR3 has 14 amino acids. CDR3 sequence reads: CASSFLGGGDTQYF. CDR3 nucleotides: TGTGCCAGCAGTTTCTTAGGGGGTGGTGATACGCAGTATTTT.

This chain joins TRBV4-1 and TRBJ2-2; 7 bases fit TRBD1. Germline lookup yields CDR1 MGHRA and CDR2 YSYEKL. The CDR3 covers 16 residues. V lost 8 bases to trimming and J lost 5 bases; unmatched junction nucleotides: 14. The CDR3 sequence: CASSSGNRGRTGELFF. CDR3 in DNA: TGCGCCAGCTCTTCTGGGAACAGGGGAAGGACCGGGGAGCTGTTTTTT.

This clonotype was observed many times. This chain links TRBV6-1 with TRBJ1-6; D gene unclear. CDR1 and CDR2 (germline): MNHNS, SASEGT. The CDR3 loop spans 16 amino acids. The V gene lost 0 bases and the J gene lost 2 bases, with 8 bases spanning the gap. CDR3 in amino acids: CASSEARAAYNSPLHF. As DNA, the CDR3 is TGTGCCAGCAGTGAAGCGCGGGCAGCCTATAATTCACCCCTCCACTTT.

The V call is TRBV5-4, the J call TRBJ2-3; D might be TRBD1 (5 bases). This CDR3 is built from 13 residues. Germline CDR1 and CDR2: SGHNT and YYREEE (reference sequence). The V gene lost 5 bases and the J gene lost 6 bases, with 13 bases spanning the gap. This CDR3 reads CASRSLQEDTQYF. CDR3 DNA: TGTGCCAGCAGAAGTTTACAGGAGGATACGCAGTATTTT.

This clonotype was counted at least ten times. The rearrangement joins TRBV5-6 to TRBJ2-3; a possible D gene is TRBD2 (6 bases). V shed 0 bases and J shed 4 bases, with 12 bases lying between them. From germline, CDR1 is SGHDT and CDR2 YYEEEE. This CDR3 contains 15 residues. The CDR3 here is CASSLGRAWADTQYF. The CDR3 DNA reads as TGTGCCAGCAGCTTGGGGAGGGCATGGGCAGATACGCAGTATTTT.

In regard to this clonotype: Being one base from a much bigger clone, this may be a read error. The chain links TRBV6-5 to TRBJ1-2, with unresolved D. The CDR3 is 13 residues long. Trimming took off 5 bases at V and 12 bases at J, with 19 bases between the two ends. Per the germline V gene, CDR1 is MNHEY and CDR2 is SVGAGI. The CDR3 coding sequence is TGTGCCAGCAGTGAAGTCAGCCCCATGGGCCACACCTTC. Residues: CASSEVSPMGHTF.

This clonotype was seen ten or more times. The chain uses TRBV5-4 and TRBJ2-2; 7 nucleotides match TRBD1. Germline V gene lookup returns CDR1 SGHNT and CDR2 YYREEE (reference sequence). CDR3 length: 15 amino acids. V trimming: 4 bases; J trimming: 0 bases; junction bases outside the gene matches: 3. The CDR3 region is CASSLDRTNTGELFF. In DNA form, the CDR3 reads TGTGCCAGCAGCCTGGACAGGACGAACACCGGGGAGCTGTTTTTT. Variable domain in full (rest from reference TRBV5-4 and TRBJ2-2): ETGVTQSPTHLIKTRGQQVTLRCSSQSGHNTVSWYQQALGQGPQFIFQYYREEENGRGNFPPRFSGLQFPNYSSELNVNALELDDSALYLCASSLDRTNTGELFFGEGSRLTVL.